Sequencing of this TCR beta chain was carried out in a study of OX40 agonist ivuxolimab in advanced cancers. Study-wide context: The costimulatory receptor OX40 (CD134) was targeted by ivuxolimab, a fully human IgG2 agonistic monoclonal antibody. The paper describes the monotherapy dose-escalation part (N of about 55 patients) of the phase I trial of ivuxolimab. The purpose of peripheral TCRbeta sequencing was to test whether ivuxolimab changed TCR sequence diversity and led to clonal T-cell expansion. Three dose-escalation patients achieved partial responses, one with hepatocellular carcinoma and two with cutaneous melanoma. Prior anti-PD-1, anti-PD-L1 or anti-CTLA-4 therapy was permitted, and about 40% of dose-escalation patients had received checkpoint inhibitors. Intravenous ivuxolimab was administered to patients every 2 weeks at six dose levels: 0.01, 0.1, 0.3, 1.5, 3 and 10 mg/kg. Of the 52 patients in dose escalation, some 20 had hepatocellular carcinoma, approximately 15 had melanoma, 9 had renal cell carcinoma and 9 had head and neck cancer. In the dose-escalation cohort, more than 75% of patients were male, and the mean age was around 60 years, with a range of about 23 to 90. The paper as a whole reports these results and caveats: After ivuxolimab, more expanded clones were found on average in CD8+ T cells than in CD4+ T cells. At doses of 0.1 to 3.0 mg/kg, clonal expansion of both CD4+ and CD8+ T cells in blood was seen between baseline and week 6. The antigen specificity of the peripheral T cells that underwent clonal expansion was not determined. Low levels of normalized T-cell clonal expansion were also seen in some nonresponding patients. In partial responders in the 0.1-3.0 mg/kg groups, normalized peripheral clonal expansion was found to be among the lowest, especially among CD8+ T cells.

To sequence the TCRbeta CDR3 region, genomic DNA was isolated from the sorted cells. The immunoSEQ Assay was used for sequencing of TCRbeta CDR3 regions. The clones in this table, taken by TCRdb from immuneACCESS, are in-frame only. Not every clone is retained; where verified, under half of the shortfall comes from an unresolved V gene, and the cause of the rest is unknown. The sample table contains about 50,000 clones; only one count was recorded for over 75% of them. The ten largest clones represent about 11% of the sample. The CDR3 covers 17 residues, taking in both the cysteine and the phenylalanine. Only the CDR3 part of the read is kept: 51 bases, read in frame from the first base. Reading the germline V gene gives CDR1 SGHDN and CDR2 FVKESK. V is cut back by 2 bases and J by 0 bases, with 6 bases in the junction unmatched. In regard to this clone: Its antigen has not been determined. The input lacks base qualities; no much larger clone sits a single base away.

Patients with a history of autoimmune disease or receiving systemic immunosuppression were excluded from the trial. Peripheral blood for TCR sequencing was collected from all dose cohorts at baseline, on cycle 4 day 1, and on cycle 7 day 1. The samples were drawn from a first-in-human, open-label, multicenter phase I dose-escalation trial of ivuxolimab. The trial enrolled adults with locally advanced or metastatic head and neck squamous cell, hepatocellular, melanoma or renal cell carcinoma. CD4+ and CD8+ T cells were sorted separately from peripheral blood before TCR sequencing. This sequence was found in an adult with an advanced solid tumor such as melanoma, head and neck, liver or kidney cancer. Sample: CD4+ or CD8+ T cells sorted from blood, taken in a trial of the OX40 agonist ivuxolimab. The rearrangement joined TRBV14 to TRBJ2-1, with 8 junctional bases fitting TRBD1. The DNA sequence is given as TGTGCCAGCAGCCAATTACAGGGGGACTTCTCCTACAATGAGCAGTTCTTC. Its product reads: CASSQLQGDFSYNEQFF. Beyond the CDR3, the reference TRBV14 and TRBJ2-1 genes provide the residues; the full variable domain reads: EAGVTQFPSHSVIEKGQTVTLRCDPISGHDNLYWYRRVMGKEIKFLLHFVKESKQDESGMPNNRFLAERTGGTYSTLKVQPAELEDSGVYFCASSQLQGDFSYNEQFFGPGTRLTVL.